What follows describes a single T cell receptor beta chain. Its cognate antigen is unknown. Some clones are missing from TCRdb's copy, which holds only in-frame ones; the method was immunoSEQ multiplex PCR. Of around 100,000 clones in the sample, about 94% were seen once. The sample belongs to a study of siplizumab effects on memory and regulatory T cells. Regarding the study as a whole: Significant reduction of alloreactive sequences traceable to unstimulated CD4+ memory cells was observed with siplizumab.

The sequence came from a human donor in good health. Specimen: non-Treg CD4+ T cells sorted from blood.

The CDR3 spells CASKTRRWENEQFF. CDR3 coding DNA: TGCGCCAGCAAAACCAGAAGGTGGGAGAATGAGCAGTTCTTC. The chain joins TRBV5-1 to TRBJ2-1; the D gene is possibly TRBD2 (5 bases). CDR3 length: 14 residues. V was pared by 6 bases and J by 7 bases, with 17 bases between. CDR1 SGHRS and CDR2 YFSETQ come from the germline V gene.